The rows below give T cell receptor beta chains drawn from one sample of a study of T cells in Graves' hyperthyroidism and ophthalmopathy. TCRdb passed the multiplex PCR reads through MiXCR, listing each CDR3 protein once. The table lists approximately 570,000 distinct CDR3 sequences, just under 20% of them singletons, with approximately 50% in the top ten. The source material was blood. All receptors come from a man aged 35 to 55 with Graves' ophthalmopathy. Each CDR3 is given with its conserved first and last residue. The D gene is left open where the match is weak. Clone sizes are given selectively: once, few, many, or a class where the clone is expanded.

CASSGEGREQFF | TGTGCCAGCAGCGGTGAGGGTCGTGAGCAGTTCTTC | - | many | TRBJ2-1 | TRBV11-3
CATSRDGRLEQFF | TGTGCCACCAGCCGCGACGGCCGCCTCGAGCAGTTCTTC | - | - | TRBJ2-1 | TRBV15
CASSIPGQAPGELFF | TGTGCCAGTAGTATTCCGGGACAGGCTCCCGGGGAGCTGTTTTTT | TRBD1 | - | TRBJ2-2 | TRBV19
CASSLGQVWSTDTQYF | TGCGCCAGCAGCCTAGGACAGGTGTGGAGCACAGATACGCAGTATTTT | TRBD1 | few | TRBJ2-3 | TRBV5-1
CACGKGRDYGYTF | TGCGCCTGCGGTAAGGGCCGTGACTATGGCTACACCTTC | - | few | TRBJ1-2 | TRBV5-1
CASSQGGQGASEQFF | TGCGCCAGCAGCCAAGGGGGACAGGGGGCGAGTGAGCAGTTCTTC | TRBD1 | few | TRBJ2-1 | TRBV4-1
CASSVAGDHYNEQFF | TGTGCCAGCAGCGTAGCGGGAGACCATTACAATGAGCAGTTCTTC | TRBD2 | - | TRBJ2-1 | TRBV7-6
CASGYGDTIYF | TGTGCCAGCGGATACGGGGACACCATATATTTT | - | - | TRBJ1-3 | TRBV28
CASSLRQGRGYTF | TGTGCCAGCAGCTTGAGACAGGGGAGAGGATACACCTTC | TRBD1 | - | TRBJ1-2 | TRBV5-6
CAWTRAGAEAFF | TGTGCCTGGACCAGGGCTGGGGCAGAAGCTTTCTTT | - | many | TRBJ1-1 | TRBV30
CASSFGGYGYTF | TGTGCCAGCAGCTTCGGGGGGTACGGCTACACCTTC | - | - | TRBJ1-2 | TRBV7-2
CASSFPRAGGPYEQYF | TGTGCCAGCAGTTTCCCCAGGGCGGGAGGGCCCTATGAGCAGTACTTC | TRBD2 | - | TRBJ2-7 | TRBV27
CASSRSPESGYTF | TGTGCCAGCAGCCGCTCTCCGGAATCGGGCTACACCTTC | - | few | TRBJ1-2 | TRBV27
CASSLRLRGLGEQYF | TGTGCCAGCAGTCTAAGACTCCGGGGCCTGGGAGAGCAGTACTTC | - | many | TRBJ2-7 | TRBV12-3/TRBV12-4
CASSLLPGTSTDTQYF | TGTGCCAGCAGCTTATTACCGGGGACTAGCACAGATACGCAGTATTTT | - | many | TRBJ2-3 | TRBV7-3
CASSFRQGYTEAFF | TGTGCCAGCAGCTTCCGACAGGGGTACACTGAAGCTTTCTTT | TRBD1 | few | TRBJ1-1 | TRBV9
CASSPGTYNYGYTF | TGCGCCAGCAGCCCCGGGACGTACAACTATGGCTACACCTTC | - | - | TRBJ1-2 | TRBV5-1
CSVGSEKLFF | TGCAGTGTCGGGAGTGAAAAACTGTTTTTT | - | few | TRBJ1-4 | TRBV20-1
CASRHTGTEVNYGYTF | TGTGCCAGCAGGCATACCGGGACAGAAGTTAACTATGGCTACACCTTC | TRBD1 | few | TRBJ1-2 | TRBV2
CASSIGRGGRLGNEQFF | TGTGCCAGTAGTATAGGGCGGGGCGGGAGGCTGGGCAATGAGCAGTTCTTC | TRBD2 | - | TRBJ2-1 | TRBV19
CASSPDSYQETQYF | TGTGCTAGCAGCCCCGACAGCTACCAAGAGACCCAGTACTTC | - | few | TRBJ2-5 | TRBV7-7
CASGLGGAERELFF | TGTGCTAGTGGTCTCGGGGGGGCCGAGAGGGAGCTGTTTTTT | TRBD2 | once | TRBJ2-2 | TRBV12-5